This T cell receptor (beta chain) was observed in a study of T cell responses to AZD1222 COVID-19 vaccine. Study at large: Second-dose intervals of approximately 4 or approximately 12 weeks were pooled. Broader study findings: Vaccine-associated CD4 TCRs spanned spike, dominant at 160-218 and 743-854. The study found Spike-specific TCR breadth and depth rose after two AZD1222 doses.

Repertoires were generated with immunoSEQ multiplex PCR, while TCRdb's copy carries only in-frame clones and drops some. The data show about 140,000 clones, with around 88% seen just once and about 3% held by the top ten. The CDR3 has 16 amino acids. Trimming removed 4 bases from V and 1 base from J; junction bases left unmatched: 9. CDR1 and CDR2 from the germline V gene are GTSNPN and SVGIG (reference sequence). As to this clone: The target antigen is unknown.

Sequences were derived from peripheral blood, sampled on day 0 of AZD1222 vaccination. The chain couples TRBV30 to TRBJ1-2; TRBD1 agrees at 10 bases. The origin of this receptor is an adult in good health. As DNA, the CDR3 is TGTGCCTGGAATTCAATGGGGGACAGGGGTAACTATGGCTACACCTTC. It yields the protein CAWNSMGDRGNYGYTF.